The 25 T cell receptor beta chains listed next were all sequenced from one sample in a study of blood T cell repertoires in COVID-19 (dated by TCRdb to 2019 to 2021). Library creation used the immunoSEQ multiplex PCR assay. Drawn from immuneACCESS, this table holds only the in-frame rearrangements with V and J called that TCRdb kept. Clones are partly lost; checked studies trace under half to an unresolved V gene and leave the rest unexplained. The sample has about 70,000 clones on record, around 76% of them singletons. Jointly, the top ten make up over 25% of the sample. The sample taken for sequencing was peripheral blood. The origin of the receptors is a woman of 80 years or more with active or convalescent COVID-19.

In regard to this clone: The sample contains more than one DNA sequence encoding this CDR3. CDR3 amino acids: CAWMRDRNTEAFF. The DNA for the CDR3 is TGTGCCTGGATGCGGGACAGGAACACTGAAGCTTTCTTT. This chain uses TRBV30 with TRBJ1-1; 7 bases are a match to TRBD1. Germline V CDR1 and CDR2: GTSNPN, SVGIG (reference sequence). The J segment lost 1 base and the V segment lost 4 bases, leaving 3 bases of the junction unmatched. The CDR3 totals 13 residues.

The chain carries TRBV19 and TRBJ2-1; 11 positions match TRBD2. Germline CDR1 LNHDA, CDR2 SQIVND (reference sequence). The junction had 1 base not matched to a gene; V was cut back by 5 bases and J by 4 bases. CDR3 length equals 14 residues. CDR3 sequence (DNA): TGTGCCAGTAGTTCTAGCGGGGGGTACAATGAGCAGTTCTTC. Its protein is CASSSSGGYNEQFF.

This clone was seen many times. The CDR3 spells CASSQDRVSYEQYF. CDR3 sequence (DNA): TGCGCCAGCAGCCAAGATCGGGTCTCCTACGAGCAGTACTTC. The rearrangement joins TRBV4-3 to TRBJ2-7; D gene ambiguous. The CDR3 is 14 amino acids. Germline CDR1 reads LGHNA; CDR2 reads YSLEER. Trimming left V 0 bases short and J 0 bases short, with 6 bases between.

The rearrangement joins TRBV28 to TRBJ1-3; no definite D call. This CDR3 contains 15 residues. Germline V CDR1 and CDR2: MDHEN, SYDVKM. V was shortened by 7 bases and J by 0 bases, with 13 bases between the two germline ends. The CDR3 protein is CASTDGLSSGNTIYF. The CDR3 DNA reads TGTGCCAGCACGGACGGACTAAGCTCTGGAAACACCATATATTTT.

This clone was recorded only once. V is TRBV28 and J is TRBJ1-3; D is uncertain. Per the germline V gene, CDR1 is MDHEN and CDR2 is SYDVKM. Trimming stripped 7 bases from V and 0 bases from J, with 16 bases between. CDR3 length: 16 amino acids. CDR3 in amino acids: CASTGHGVTSGNTIYF. The CDR3 DNA reads as TGTGCCAGCACTGGGCACGGTGTCACCTCTGGAAACACCATATATTTT.

The V gene is TRBV7-2, the J gene TRBJ1-5, with a weak D call TRBD1 (5 bases). Trimming removed 4 bases at V and 0 bases at J, with 13 bases between. CDR3 size: 16 residues. Germline V gene sequence: CDR1 SGHTA, CDR2 FQGNSA. CDR3 nucleotides: TGTGCCAGCAGCTCAGGGTGGGCTTATAGCAATCAGCCCCAGCATTTT. It encodes CASSSGWAYSNQPQHF.

This clone was detected only a few times. This chain connects TRBV6-2 or TRBV6-3 to TRBJ2-2; D is perhaps TRBD2 (6 bases). The ends were cut back, 4 bases at V and 4 bases at J, with 10 bases in the middle. This CDR3 has 14 amino acids. Looked up from germline, CDR1 is MNHEY and CDR2 is SVGEGT. The CDR3 DNA reads TGTGCCAGCAGTTTGGCGGGGAGCACCGGGGAGCTGTTTTTT. Its translation is CASSLAGSTGELFF.

This clone is labeled medium-sized (0.01 to 0.1%). The chain links TRBV6-4 to TRBJ2-1, with 10 bases aligning to TRBD2. Trimming removed 3 bases from V and 6 bases from J; junction bases left unmatched: 5. CDR3 length: 15 residues. Per the germline V gene, CDR1 is MRHNA and CDR2 is SNTAGT. The CDR3 loop reads CASSEQRGGGNEQFF. CDR3 sequence (DNA): TGTGCCAGCAGTGAGCAGCGGGGGGGCGGCAATGAGCAGTTCTTC.

This clone occurred a few times. This sequence joins TRBV5-1 and TRBJ2-7; 8 bases fit TRBD1. The germline gives CDR1 SGHRS, CDR2 YFSETQ. This CDR3 contains 14 residues. Trimming at V came to 4 bases and at J to 5 bases, leaving 8 bases not matched to a gene. The CDR3 loop reads CASSPGQQGDEQYF. CDR3 nucleotides: TGCGCCAGCAGCCCGGGCCAACAGGGGGACGAGCAGTACTTC.

The chain is built from TRBV9 and TRBJ2-5; 8 bases align to TRBD2. This CDR3 is built from 15 residues. J was trimmed by 2 bases and V by 1 base; bases with no gene match: 4. Per germline, CDR1 SGDLS and CDR2 YYNGEE. The DNA for the CDR3 is TGTGCCAGCAGCGTACGGGGGGGACGTCAAGAGACCCAGTACTTC. Its translation is CASSVRGGRQETQYF.

As regards this clone: The sample holds other DNA sequences that translate to the same CDR3. The chain couples TRBV19 to TRBJ1-5; 7 bases map to TRBD1. The germline CDR1 and CDR2 sequences are LNHDA and SQIVND (reference sequence). This CDR3 contains 12 residues. After removal of 5 bases from V and 7 bases from J, the junction contained 2 bases not matched to a gene. The CDR3 region is CASSSQGQPQHF. As DNA, the CDR3 is TGTGCCAGTAGTTCACAGGGGCAGCCCCAGCATTTT. Together with reference TRBV19 and TRBJ1-5, the CDR3 gives the full variable domain: DGGITQSPKYLFRKEGQNVTLSCEQNLNHDAMYWYRQDPGQGLRLIYYSQIVNDFQKGDIAEGYSVSREKKESFPLTVTSAQKNPTAFYLCASSSQGQPQHFGDGTRLSIL.

The chain has TRBV18 and TRBJ1-6; D gene unclear. CDR3 length: 15 amino acids. Germline CDR1 is KGHSH and CDR2 is LQKENI. With 2 bases removed from V and 9 bases from J, the gap between germline ends came to 14 bases. DNA of the CDR3: TGTGCCAGCTCACCAGAGGATACATTCTCTTCACCCCTCCACTTT. It encodes CASSPEDTFSSPLHF.

The chain joins TRBV2 to TRBJ2-1; a weak D match, TRBD1 (7 bases). The length of the CDR3 is 14 residues. Per the germline V gene, CDR1 is SNHLY and CDR2 is FYNNEI. V was shortened by 8 bases and J by 7 bases, with 18 bases between the two germline ends. DNA of the CDR3: TGTGCCAGCCTAATCCCACAGGGGAGGAATGAGCAGTTCTTC. Translated, it gives CASLIPQGRNEQFF.

The chain links TRBV2 to TRBJ1-2; D not certain. Deletions cut 8 bases from V and 6 bases from J, with 13 bases between. This CDR3 is 12 amino acids long. The germline V gene encodes CDR1 SNHLY and CDR2 FYNNEI. The CDR3 reads CASHEGSHGYTF. As DNA, the CDR3 is TGTGCCAGCCATGAGGGTTCCCATGGCTACACCTTC.

The V and J genes are TRBV3-1 (or the pseudogene TRBV3-2) and TRBJ1-2; 7 bases match TRBD1. Germline V CDR1 and CDR2: LGHDT, YNNKEL (reference sequence). V dropped 1 base and J dropped 4; count of bases not matched to a gene: 3. The CDR3 loop spans 14 amino acids. The CDR3 loop is CASSQGDRVYGYTF. In DNA, the CDR3 is TGTGCCAGCAGCCAAGGAGACAGGGTCTATGGCTACACCTTC.

The sample holds a few counts of this clone. One junction end disagrees with the germline gene, perhaps due to a read error. The V gene is TRBV4-3, the J gene TRBJ1-2; TRBD1 might be the D (5 bases). CDR3 length: 13 residues. Looked up from germline, CDR1 is LGHNA and CDR2 is YSLEER. The CDR3 nucleotides are TGCGCCAGCAGCCAAGATTTGGGGGGACCTTATTCCTTC. Translating it yields CASSQDLGGPYSF.

The chain has TRBV11-2 and TRBJ2-2, with D perhaps matching TRBD1 (5 bases). Germline CDR1 SGHAT, CDR2 FQNNGV. The CDR3 is made up of 14 amino acids. Between the trimmed V and J ends, which lost 2 bases and 4 bases, there was a span of 8 bases. This CDR3 reads CASSLNRITGELFF. CDR3 DNA: TGTGCCAGCAGCTTAAACAGGATCACCGGGGAGCTGTTTTTT.

The chain couples TRBV6-2 or TRBV6-3 to TRBJ2-5; perhaps TRBD1 as D (6 bases). V lost 6 bases, J lost 5 bases, and 19 bases lay in between. CDR3 length: 15 residues. The V gene's germline CDR1 is MNHEY and CDR2 SVGEGT. This CDR3 reads CASSRPGAQGETQYF. The CDR3 region has the DNA TGTGCCAGCAGCCGACCCGGGGCCCAGGGGGAGACCCAGTACTTC.

This clone was seen only a few times. CDR3 bases: TGTGCCAGCAGTGAGAACAGGGCAACCGGGGAGCTGTTTTTT. As protein: CASSENRATGELFF. The chain joins TRBV2 to TRBJ2-2, with TRBD1 as a possible D gene (6 bases). CDR1 is SNHLY, CDR2 FYNNEI, per germline. Trimming stripped 3 bases from V and 5 bases from J, with 10 bases between. The CDR3 runs to 14 residues.

This clone was seen a few times. The chain has TRBV7-8 and TRBJ1-1; TRBD1 aligns across 11 bases. Germline V lookup: CDR1 SGHVS, CDR2 FQNEAQ. The J segment lost 3 bases and the V segment lost 5 bases, leaving 14 bases of the junction unmatched. This CDR3 spans 18 amino acids. Here the CDR3 reads CASSGRRGTGGRDTEAFF. CDR3 nucleotide sequence: TGTGCCAGCAGCGGACGAAGAGGGACAGGGGGGAGGGACACTGAAGCTTTCTTT.

The rearrangement links TRBV30 to TRBJ2-5; TRBD2 is a possible D gene (6 bases). The CDR3 has 15 residues. Trimming left V 0 bases short and J 5 bases short, with 16 bases between. Germline V lookup: CDR1 GTSNPN, CDR2 SVGIG (reference sequence). Here the CDR3 reads CAWSVLRGKGETQYF. The CDR3 nucleotides are TGTGCCTGGAGTGTACTACGGGGGAAAGGGGAGACCCAGTACTTC.

In its sample, this clone was seen once. The V call is TRBV5-1, the J call TRBJ2-3, with 10 nucleotides matching TRBD2. CDR3 length: 20 amino acids. J gave up 2 bases and V 0 bases, and 15 bases lay outside the gene matches. The germline V gene has CDR1 SGHRS and CDR2 YFSETQ. CDR3 in amino acids: CASSLEPPSLAGGFTDTQYF. The CDR3 bases are TGCGCCAGCAGCTTGGAACCCCCCTCCTTAGCGGGGGGTTTCACAGATACGCAGTATTTT.

The chain uses TRBV6-4 and TRBJ2-1, with no clear D. The CDR3 spans 16 residues. Trimming cost V 0 bases and J 0 bases, with 9 bases left between them. Looked up from germline, CDR1 is MRHNA and CDR2 is SNTAGT. Here the CDR3 reads CASSDSAVPSYNEQFF. As DNA, the CDR3 is TGTGCCAGCAGTGACTCGGCGGTACCCTCCTACAATGAGCAGTTCTTC.

The chain recombines TRBV7-2 with TRBJ2-6; D not resolved. V was trimmed by 2 bases and J by 5 bases, leaving 10 bases between them. Germline V gene sequence: CDR1 SGHTA, CDR2 FQGNSA. CDR3 length equals 15 residues. The CDR3 DNA reads as TGTGCCAGCAGCTTATCAGGTGCTAGGGCCAACGTCCTGACTTTC. It yields the protein CASSLSGARANVLTF.

The chain combines TRBV7-2 with TRBJ2-2, with TRBD2 as a possible D gene (5 bases). Looked up from germline, CDR1 is SGHTA and CDR2 is FQGNSA. V was clipped by 2 bases and J by 3 bases, with 10 bases between them. The CDR3 sequence is 15 residues long. CDR3 residues: CASSLRSGDTGELFF. The CDR3 DNA reads as TGTGCCAGCAGCTTAAGGTCCGGGGACACCGGGGAGCTGTTTTTT.